This TCR beta chain was identified during a study of OX40 agonist ivuxolimab in advanced cancers. For the study at large: Of the patients, three showed partial responses, one with hepatocellular carcinoma and two with cutaneous melanoma.

The CDR3 sequence is 16 residues long. The germline V gene has CDR1 SEHNR and CDR2 FQNEAQ (reference sequence). V was trimmed by 5 bases and J by 0 bases, leaving 16 bases between them. If patients had autoimmune disease history or systemic immunosuppression, they were excluded. Generated by immunoSEQ multiplex PCR, the TCRdb table keeps only in-frame clones and is missing some. Altogether about 120,000 clones are present, around 91% being singletons, with the ten largest covering 0.55%. The starting material was CD4+ or CD8+ T cells sorted from blood, obtained in a trial of the OX40 agonist ivuxolimab. The receptor was derived from an adult with an advanced solid tumor such as melanoma, head and neck, liver or kidney cancer. V usage is TRBV7-9 and J usage is TRBJ1-1; tentative D call: TRBD1 (5 bases). This CDR3 is CASSPLTGSMNTEAFF. CDR3 nucleotide sequence: TGTGCCAGCAGCCCGCTTACAGGTTCGATGAACACTGAAGCTTTCTTT.